These 20 T cell receptor beta chains were all obtained from the same sample, sequenced in a study of blood T cell repertoires in COVID-19. Profiled with immunoSEQ multiplex PCR; TCRdb holds only in-frame clones, not every one. Here the sample spans nearly 110,000 clones, about 90% being singletons. Material: peripheral blood. These receptors were obtained from a man aged 35 to 55 with active or convalescent COVID-19.

The CDR3 sequence: CASSMGTGVGETQYF. The CDR3 DNA is TGTGCCAGCAGCATGGGGACAGGGGTCGGAGAGACCCAGTACTTC. The chain couples TRBV7-6 to TRBJ2-5; TRBD1 matches at 10 bases. J was trimmed by 4 bases and V by 5 bases; bases with no gene match: 7. Germline V gives CDR1 SGHVS, CDR2 FNYEAQ. The CDR3 is made up of 15 amino acids.

This rearrangement joins TRBV28 to TRBJ1-2, with D perhaps matching TRBD1 (6 bases). CDR3 length equals 14 residues. Germline assignment: CDR1 MDHEN and CDR2 SYDVKM. Trimming removed 3 bases at V and 4 bases at J, with 12 bases between. Written as DNA, the CDR3 is TGTGCCAGCAGTTTTGGGGGCGTCGGCTATGGCTACACCTTC. Its translation: CASSFGGVGYGYTF.

The V gene is TRBV2, the J gene TRBJ2-1; TRBD2 aligns across 14 bases. CDR3 length: 16 amino acids. The V gene end was trimmed by 1 base and the J gene end by 6 bases; junction bases not matched to a gene: 2. Germline V lookup: CDR1 SNHLY, CDR2 FYNNEI. In nucleotides, the CDR3 is TGTGCCAGCAGTGAAGTGGGGACTAGCGGGAGCAATGAGCAGTTCTTC. Its protein is CASSEVGTSGSNEQFF.

The rearrangement uses TRBV3-1 (or the pseudogene TRBV3-2) and TRBJ2-7; 8 bases map to TRBD2. V trimming: 8 bases; J trimming: 3 bases; junction bases outside the gene matches: 9. The CDR3 contains 14 residues. From germline, CDR1 is LGHDT and CDR2 YNNKEL (reference sequence). The DNA of the CDR3 is TGTGCCAGCCCCCATCCCGCGGGAGGCTACGAGCAGTACTTC. Protein product: CASPHPAGGYEQYF.

This chain connects TRBV25-1 to TRBJ1-2, with D uncertain. Between the trimmed V and J ends, which lost 1 base and 8 bases, there was a span of 17 bases. The CDR3 length is 15 residues. CDR1 and CDR2 from the germline V gene are MGHDK and SYGVNS. The DNA for the CDR3 is TGTGCCAGCAGTGAATCCACGATTAGGAGGAGGGGCTACACCTTC. This translates into CASSESTIRRRGYTF.

This chain links TRBV3-1 (or the pseudogene TRBV3-2) with TRBJ2-1; possibly TRBD2 for D (5 bases). The CDR3 is 12 amino acids. Trimming left V 4 bases short and J 10 bases short, with 11 bases between. CDR1 and CDR2 from the germline V gene are LGHDT and YNNKEL (reference sequence). CDR3 loop: CASSLRGYEQFF. The CDR3 DNA reads TGTGCCAGCAGCCTTAGAGGGTACGAGCAGTTCTTC.

The chain has TRBV5-1 and TRBJ2-3; 11 nucleotides match TRBD2. The CDR3 loop spans 18 amino acids. J was trimmed by 2 bases and V by 0 bases; bases with no gene match: 8. Per the germline V gene, CDR1 is SGHRS and CDR2 is YFSETQ. The DNA for the CDR3 is TGCGCCAGCAGCTTGGGTCCGAGACTAGCGGGGACCACAGATACGCAGTATTTT. Translating it yields CASSLGPRLAGTTDTQYF.

The V gene is TRBV18, the J gene TRBJ2-7; TRBD2 agrees at 9 bases. V shed 4 bases, J shed 2 bases, and the junction held 12 bases outside the gene matches. The length of the CDR3 is 17 residues. CDR1 and CDR2 from the germline V gene are KGHSH and LQKENI. Here the CDR3 reads CASSQNILAGGTYEQYF. As DNA, the CDR3 is TGTGCCAGCTCACAAAATATACTAGCGGGTGGAACCTACGAGCAGTACTTC.

This clone is a singleton in its sample. The V call is TRBV5-1, the J call TRBJ2-1; 9 bases map to TRBD1. The germline V gene has CDR1 SGHRS and CDR2 YFSETQ. The CDR3 loop spans 16 amino acids. The V gene end was trimmed by 0 bases and the J gene end by 0 bases; junction bases not matched to a gene: 1. The CDR3 DNA follows: TGCGCCAGCAGCTTGGAGGGACAGGGCTCCTACAATGAGCAGTTCTTC. Translated, it gives CASSLEGQGSYNEQFF.

This chain joins TRBV3-1 (or the pseudogene TRBV3-2) and TRBJ2-1, with D possibly being TRBD2 (6 bases). CDR3 length: 17 residues. Deletions cut 8 bases from V and 10 bases from J, with 30 bases between. CDR1 is LGHDT, CDR2 YNNKEL, per germline (reference sequence). The CDR3 reads CASSAVYSGLGPPEQFF. The CDR3 DNA sequence: TGTGCCAGCTCAGCAGTTTACAGCGGGCTAGGCCCTCCGGAGCAGTTCTTC.

The chain recombines TRBV5-4 with TRBJ2-5; the match to TRBD1 covers 9 bases. Trimming took 7 bases from V and 3 from J; bases not matched to a gene: 4. Germline V gene sequence: CDR1 SGHNT, CDR2 YYREEE (reference sequence). This CDR3 spans 13 amino acids. Written as DNA, the CDR3 is TGTGCCAGCGGATGGACAGGGGAAGAGACCCAGTACTTC. Encoded protein: CASGWTGEETQYF.

The rearrangement joins TRBV7-9 to TRBJ1-1; D perhaps matches TRBD1 (6 bases). This CDR3 has 14 amino acids. V was pared by 5 bases and J by 3 bases, with 13 bases between. Germline V lookup: CDR1 SEHNR, CDR2 FQNEAQ (reference sequence). The CDR3 nucleotides are TGTGCCAGCAGCCCTCCGTCAGGGGACACTGAAGCTTTCTTT. Translated, it gives CASSPPSGDTEAFF.

Only one count was recorded for this clone. The chain joins TRBV28 to TRBJ2-5; 8 nucleotides match TRBD1. Germline CDR1 MDHEN, CDR2 SYDVKM. The junction had 7 bases not matched to a gene; V was cut back by 6 bases and J by 7 bases. The CDR3 has 13 residues. The CDR3, as DNA: TGTGCCAGCAGACTCACAGGGGGAGGGACCCAGTACTTC. Its translation is CASRLTGGGTQYF. The full variable domain, rest sourced from reference TRBV28 and TRBJ2-5, is DVKVTQSSRYLVKRTGEKVFLECVQDMDHENMFWYRQDPGLGLRLIYFSYDVKMKEKGDIPEGYSVSREKKERFSLILESASTNQTSMYLCASRLTGGGTQYFGPGTRLLVL.

The V and J genes are TRBV2 and TRBJ1-1; the D gene is possibly TRBD1 (6 bases). Trimming left V 6 bases short and J 6 bases short, with 14 bases between. Germline-derived CDR1 and CDR2 are SNHLY and FYNNEI. This CDR3 contains 13 residues. Here the CDR3 DNA reads TGTGCCAGCAGGAGAGGGGCAGGGGCTGAAGCTTTCTTT. Translating gives CASRRGAGAEAFF.

V is TRBV2 and J is TRBJ2-2, with 16 bases lining up with TRBD2. This CDR3 spans 15 amino acids. Trimming cost V 8 bases and J 6 bases; bases outside gene matches: 3. The germline V gene encodes CDR1 SNHLY and CDR2 FYNNEI. In nucleotides, the CDR3 is TGTGCCAGCGGGGGACTAGCGGGAGGGGCCGGGGAGCTGTTTTTT. The encoded protein is CASGGLAGGAGELFF.

The chain combines TRBV11-3 with TRBJ2-2, with D possibly TRBD2 on 5 matching bases. The ends were cut back, 2 bases at V and 3 bases at J, with 13 bases in the middle. This CDR3 spans 16 amino acids. Germline CDR1 reads SGHNT; CDR2 reads YENEEA. Here the CDR3 reads CASSLFSGSDTGELFF. In DNA, the CDR3 is TGTGCCAGCAGCTTATTCAGCGGATCCGACACCGGGGAGCTGTTTTTT.

The chain employs TRBV7-9 and TRBJ1-1; 8 nucleotides line up with TRBD1. CDR3 length: 15 residues. V gave up 2 bases and J gave up 4 bases; unmatched junction bases: 6. Germline assignment: CDR1 SEHNR and CDR2 FQNEAQ (reference sequence). The CDR3 DNA sequence: TGTGCCAGCAGCTTATGGACAGGGAAGTCCACTGAAGCTTTCTTT. Its protein product is CASSLWTGKSTEAFF.

The chain is built from TRBV2 and TRBJ2-2, with 10 bases aligning to TRBD2. V was pared by 2 bases and J by 4 bases, with 1 base of the junction left unmatched. Germline V gives CDR1 SNHLY, CDR2 FYNNEI. This CDR3 has 15 amino acids. CDR3 loop: CASSELAGVTGELFF. The CDR3 DNA sequence: TGTGCCAGCAGTGAACTAGCGGGAGTCACCGGGGAGCTGTTTTTT.

The rearrangement uses TRBV28 and TRBJ1-1; D ambiguous. The CDR3 totals 13 residues. V was cut by 7 bases and J by 7 bases, with 16 bases left in between. Germline CDR1 MDHEN, CDR2 SYDVKM. The CDR3 DNA is TGTGCCAGCACCCTCTCTGGGCGTTATGAAGCTTTCTTT. As protein: CASTLSGRYEAFF. Full variable domain (remainder filled in from reference TRBV28 and TRBJ1-1): DVKVTQSSRYLVKRTGEKVFLECVQDMDHENMFWYRQDPGLGLRLIYFSYDVKMKEKGDIPEGYSVSREKKERFSLILESASTNQTSMYLCASTLSGRYEAFFGQGTRLTVV.

The rearrangement uses TRBV30 and TRBJ1-5, with D tentatively TRBD1 (6 bases). Trimming removed 5 bases at V and 4 bases at J, with 18 bases between. The germline CDR1 and CDR2 sequences are GTSNPN and SVGIG (reference sequence). The CDR3 loop spans 15 amino acids. CDR3 sequence (DNA): TGTGCCTGGGCCCACAGGGAGGGGACAAATCAGCCCCAGCATTTT. It encodes CAWAHREGTNQPQHF.